Presented here are 28 T cell receptor beta chains from one specimen sequenced in a study of T cell responses to AZD1222 COVID-19 vaccine. Assay: immunoSEQ multiplex PCR; the TCRdb copy retains only in-frame clones and omits some. The sample includes about 83,000 clones, more than 75% of them seen just once. The sequenced sample was peripheral blood, obtained on day 0 of MenACWY control vaccination. The receptors shown here come from an adult in good health.

V is TRBV5-4 and J is TRBJ2-7; 7 nucleotides line up with TRBD1. The germline V gene has CDR1 SGHNT and CDR2 YYREEE (reference sequence). This CDR3 contains 13 residues. V was clipped by 4 bases and J by 3 bases; unmatched bases: 4. CDR3 in amino acids: CASSLGQRYEQYF. As DNA, the CDR3 is TGTGCCAGCAGCCTGGGACAGCGCTACGAGCAGTACTTC.

The chain joins TRBV6-2 or TRBV6-3 to TRBJ1-5; a weak D match, TRBD1 (5 bases). CDR3 length: 17 residues. Trimming pared 3 bases from V and 3 bases from J, leaving 18 bases between. Germline-derived CDR1 and CDR2 are MNHEY and SVGEGT. The CDR3 protein is CASSYRGTTSPNQPQHF. For the CDR3, the DNA is TGTGCCAGCAGTTATCGGGGGACTACCTCCCCCAATCAGCCCCAGCATTTT.

The chain uses TRBV19 and TRBJ2-2; a weak D match, TRBD1 (5 bases). The CDR3 extends over 16 amino acids. V was cut by 2 bases and J by 2 bases, with 12 bases left in between. CDR1 is LNHDA, CDR2 SQIVND, per germline (reference sequence). The CDR3 DNA follows: TGTGCCAGTAGTATACTCTTCAGGGCAAACACCGGGGAGCTGTTTTTT. Translated, it gives CASSILFRANTGELFF.

This chain connects TRBV28 to TRBJ2-6; D gene ambiguous. This CDR3 contains 15 residues. With 5 bases removed from V and 0 bases from J, the gap between germline ends came to 8 bases. Germline lookup yields CDR1 MDHEN and CDR2 SYDVKM. This CDR3 reads CASSHQNSGANVLTF. The CDR3 DNA is TGTGCCAGCAGTCATCAAAACTCTGGGGCCAACGTCCTGACTTTC.

This chain links TRBV6-1 with TRBJ2-7; TRBD1 might be the D (5 bases). Trimming pared 2 bases from V and 4 bases from J, leaving 15 bases between. The CDR3 is 15 amino acids. Germline CDR1 MNHNS, CDR2 SASEGT. Here the CDR3 reads CASSEPGAVNYEQYF. The CDR3 DNA follows: TGTGCCAGCAGTGAACCTGGGGCAGTCAATTACGAGCAGTACTTC.

This rearrangement joins TRBV19 to TRBJ1-5; TRBD1 matches at 9 bases. Unmatched junction bases numbered 12, after V lost 4 bases and J lost 2 bases. The CDR3 length is 18 residues. Germline CDR1 is LNHDA and CDR2 is SQIVND (reference sequence). CDR3 DNA: TGTGCCAGTAGTACCCCCCCCGGGACAGGGAACGGCAATCAGCCCCAGCATTTT. Its protein is CASSTPPGTGNGNQPQHF.

The chain has TRBV9 and TRBJ2-1; possible D gene TRBD2, 6 bases. The germline CDR1 and CDR2 sequences are SGDLS and YYNGEE. Trimming removed 2 bases from V and 13 bases from J, with 16 bases in between. The CDR3 extends over 13 amino acids. The CDR3 reads CASSVGATGSQFF. CDR3 coding DNA: TGTGCCAGCAGCGTTGGGGCCACCGGGAGTCAGTTCTTC.

This clone was seen just once. V usage is TRBV30 and J usage is TRBJ2-3; tentative D call: TRBD2 (6 bases). Germline assignment: CDR1 GTSNPN and CDR2 SVGIG (reference sequence). The CDR3 is 15 residues long. With 6 bases removed from V and 0 bases from J, the gap between germline ends came to 16 bases. The CDR3 DNA reads as TGTGCCTGTAGCTTGGCGGGATCTAGCACAGATACGCAGTATTTT. This encodes CACSLAGSSTDTQYF.

The rearrangement links TRBV28 to TRBJ1-5; the D is unclear. V was pared by 7 bases and J by 4 bases, with 8 bases between. The CDR3 covers 12 residues. Per the germline V gene, CDR1 is MDHEN and CDR2 is SYDVKM. CDR3 DNA sequence: TGTGCCAGCAACTTGGGGAATCAGCCCCAGCATTTT. Its translation: CASNLGNQPQHF.

This chain connects TRBV5-6 to TRBJ1-2, with 12 bases fitting TRBD1. The CDR3 length is 17 residues. Trimming cost V 2 bases and J 4 bases; bases outside gene matches: 9. Germline CDR1 and CDR2: SGHDT and YYEEEE. CDR3 sequence reads: CASSFPGGTGGFYGYTF. DNA of the CDR3: TGTGCCAGCAGCTTCCCCGGGGGGACAGGGGGCTTCTATGGCTACACCTTC.

In its sample, this clone was seen once. The gene calls are TRBV7-9 and TRBJ1-5, with D unclear. The length of the CDR3 is 15 residues. The V end lost 4 bases, the J end lost 11 bases, and 21 bases lay between the germline ends. Germline V CDR1 and CDR2: SEHNR, FQNEAQ (reference sequence). CDR3 sequence: CASSSGSLGYRAQHF. The CDR3 DNA sequence: TGTGCCAGCAGCTCCGGCTCGTTAGGGTATAGGGCCCAGCATTTT.

This clone was seen only once. V gene TRBV18 combines with J gene TRBJ2-1; no definite D call. The CDR3 is made up of 15 amino acids. V shed 3 bases and J shed 12 bases, with 21 bases lying between them. Germline V lookup: CDR1 KGHSH, CDR2 LQKENI. The CDR3 region is CASSPTLTSDSGQFF. CDR3 DNA: TGTGCCAGCTCACCCACCCTTACCAGCGATTCAGGGCAGTTCTTC.

V usage is TRBV19 and J usage is TRBJ1-6, with 8 bases matching TRBD1. CDR3 length equals 13 residues. CDR1 and CDR2 (germline): LNHDA, SQIVND (reference sequence). Trimming took 10 bases from V and 8 from J; bases not matched to a gene: 7. Here the CDR3 DNA reads TGTGCCACTCGGGACAGGTTTGATTCACCCCTCCACTTT. Translating it yields CATRDRFDSPLHF.

The chain's CDR3 is CASSLPGTNTGELFF. The CDR3 DNA sequence: TGTGCCAGCAGCTTACCAGGGACGAACACCGGGGAGCTGTTTTTT. The rearrangement links TRBV11-1 to TRBJ2-2; possible D gene TRBD1, 5 bases. V gave up 2 bases and J gave up 0 bases, with 7 bases separating them. The CDR3 runs 15 residues. The germline V gene has CDR1 SGHAT and CDR2 FQDESV (reference sequence).

J is TRBJ1-2 and V is TRBV6-5; D is perhaps TRBD1 (6 bases). CDR1 MNHEY and CDR2 SVGAGI come from the germline V gene. V was pared by 4 bases and J by 6 bases, with 15 bases between. The CDR3 contains 14 residues. The CDR3 DNA reads TGTGCCAGCAGTTGGACAGCGGCCCGAGATGGCTACACCTTC. Encoded protein: CASSWTAARDGYTF.

This CDR3 reads CASSMPFRTLVYGYTF. The DNA for the CDR3 is TGTGCCAGTAGTATGCCGTTTAGGACACTAGTCTATGGCTACACCTTC. The chain uses TRBV19 and TRBJ1-2; tentative D call: TRBD1 (5 bases). Trimming removed 3 bases from V and 4 bases from J, with 18 bases in between. CDR1 is LNHDA, CDR2 SQIVND, per germline (reference sequence). The CDR3 runs 16 residues.

The chain joins TRBV28 to TRBJ2-1; TRBD2 is a possible D gene (6 bases). Trimming shortened V by 4 bases and J by 1 base, and 11 bases separated the two germline ends. The germline V gene encodes CDR1 MDHEN and CDR2 SYDVKM. CDR3 length: 15 residues. CDR3 sequence: CASSSGGGSYNEQFF. The CDR3 region has the DNA TGTGCCAGCAGTTCCGGGGGTGGATCCTACAATGAGCAGTTCTTC.

The chain uses TRBV4-2 and TRBJ2-1; TRBD2 aligns across 8 bases. The CDR3 totals 16 residues. CDR1 and CDR2 (germline): LGHNA, YNFKEQ. V gave up 1 base and J gave up 2 bases; unmatched junction bases: 4. CDR3 nucleotide sequence: TGTGCCAGCAGCCAAGCCGGGAGGGCCGCCTACAATGAGCAGTTCTTC. Translating gives CASSQAGRAAYNEQFF.

The genes are TRBV28 and TRBJ1-2; D uncertain. Germline V lookup: CDR1 MDHEN, CDR2 SYDVKM. This CDR3 region has 16 residues. V dropped 8 bases and J dropped 0 bases, with 19 bases sitting between them. CDR3 loop: CASGGREGRSNYGYTF. CDR3 coding DNA: TGTGCCAGCGGCGGCCGGGAGGGTCGATCTAACTATGGCTACACCTTC.

The sample holds one count of this clone. The chain recombines TRBV15 with TRBJ2-1; 9 nucleotides match TRBD1. CDR1 and CDR2 (germline): LNHNV, YYDKDF (reference sequence). The length of the CDR3 is 13 residues. The V and J ends lost 5 bases and 10 bases, in that order; junction bases with no gene match: 6. The CDR3 DNA sequence: TGTGCCACCAGCTATACAGGGGGCTCCGAGCAGTTCTTC. This translates into CATSYTGGSEQFF.

The chain links TRBV4-1 to TRBJ1-4, with D perhaps TRBD1 (5 bases). Trimming shortened V by 4 bases and J by 11 bases, and 8 bases separated the two germline ends. In germline, CDR1 is MGHRA, CDR2 YSYEKL. This CDR3 spans 11 amino acids. CDR3 sequence reads: CASSPGGKLFF. The CDR3 bases are TGCGCCAGCAGCCCGGGGGGGAAACTGTTTTTT.

DNA of the CDR3: TGTGCCAGCAGCCCTGGGATGCGGGGAGAAGCTTTCTTT. Its protein product is CASSPGMRGEAFF. This rearrangement joins TRBV21-1 to TRBJ1-1. TRBV21-1 is a documented pseudogene. The CDR3 contains 13 residues.

For this clone: Different DNA sequences within this sample yield the same CDR3. V gene TRBV7-2 combines with J gene TRBJ1-2, with no clear D. This CDR3 is 13 amino acids long. Germline CDR1 reads SGHTA; CDR2 reads FQGNSA. Trimming shortened V by 3 bases and J by 1 base, and 6 bases separated the two germline ends. The CDR3 reads CASSLDGNYGYTF. CDR3 nucleotide sequence: TGTGCCAGCAGCTTGGACGGTAACTATGGCTACACCTTC.

The V call is TRBV9, the J call TRBJ1-6; no firm D call. Deletions cut 3 bases from V and 9 bases from J, with 16 bases between. The germline gives CDR1 SGDLS, CDR2 YYNGEE. This CDR3 is 15 amino acids long. CDR3 region: CASSARNEEGSPLHF. The CDR3 DNA reads TGTGCCAGCAGCGCCAGGAACGAAGAGGGTTCACCCCTCCACTTT.

This sequence joins TRBV5-4 and TRBJ2-7; D gene unclear. CDR1 is SGHNT and CDR2 is YYREEE in the germline V gene (reference sequence). The CDR3 has 12 residues. V was cut by 4 bases and J by 6 bases, with 11 bases left in between. CDR3 sequence (DNA): TGTGCCAGCAGCCCCTCTTTTGGCGAGCAGTACTTC. The encoded protein is CASSPSFGEQYF.

The J gene is TRBJ1-1, the V gene TRBV7-2; D is ambiguous. Germline-derived CDR1 and CDR2 are SGHTA and FQGNSA. V was pared by 3 bases and J by 3 bases, with 11 bases between. CDR3 length: 14 residues. As DNA, the CDR3 is TGTGCCAGCAGCTTGAGTTTTCGGGACACTGAAGCTTTCTTT. It is translated as CASSLSFRDTEAFF. The complete variable domain, with remaining parts taken from reference TRBV7-2 and TRBJ1-1, reads GAGVSQSPSNKVTEKGKDVELRCDPISGHTALYWYRQSLGQGLEFLIYFQGNSAPDKSGLPSDRFSAERTGGSVSTLTIQRTQQEDSAVYLCASSLSFRDTEAFFGQGTRLTVV.

The chain has TRBV7-9 and TRBJ2-5, with 9 positions matching TRBD2. The length of the CDR3 is 13 residues. Germline-derived CDR1 and CDR2 are SEHNR and FQNEAQ (reference sequence). The CDR3 spells CASGRGILETQYF. CDR3 in DNA: TGTGCTAGCGGGAGAGGAATTCTAGAGACCCAGTACTTC.

This clone was detected only once. V and J are TRBV5-4 and TRBJ2-3; no clear D. The CDR3 is 13 residues long. CDR1 and CDR2 from the germline V gene are SGHNT and YYREEE (reference sequence). The V end lost 5 bases, the J end lost 2 bases, and 9 bases lay between the germline ends. In nucleotides, the CDR3 is TGTGCCAGCAGAAGGCAGTCCACAGATACGCAGTATTTT. It translates to CASRRQSTDTQYF. Drawing the rest from reference TRBV5-4 and TRBJ2-3, the complete variable domain is ETGVTQSPTHLIKTRGQQVTLRCSSQSGHNTVSWYQQALGQGPQFIFQYYREEENGRGNFPPRFSGLQFPNYSSELNVNALELDDSALYLCASRRQSTDTQYFGPGTRLTVL.